Listed below are T cell receptor beta chains from one sample, sequenced in a study of blood T cell repertoires in COVID-19. TCRdb keeps only in-frame clones here, not all; method: immunoSEQ multiplex PCR. The sample contains 300,000 to 450,000 clones, over 75% of which appear only once. Input material: PBMCs or T cells enriched from blood (not recorded which). Receptors were obtained from a man aged 18 to 29 who had recovered from COVID-19. Both conserved end residues are part of each CDR3. D genes are given only for firm matches.

cdr3_length d_call j_call v_call cdr3_aa cdr3_nt
12 NA TRBJ1-2 TRBV6-6 CASSKGHYGYTF TGTGCCAGCAGTAAGGGGCACTATGGCTACACCTTC
15 TRBD2 TRBJ2-1 TRBV7-3 CASSFTSGSIYEQFF TGTGCCAGCAGCTTTACTAGCGGGAGTATCTATGAGCAGTTCTTC
15 TRBD2 TRBJ2-7 TRBV9 CASSGRLAGVEEQYF TGTGCCAGCAGCGGGAGACTAGCGGGAGTCGAAGAGCAGTACTTC
16 NA TRBJ1-4 TRBV28 CASSPVPRGLGEKLFF TGTGCCAGCAGTCCAGTACCCAGGGGCTTGGGGGAAAAACTGTTTTTT
14 NA TRBJ1-2 TRBV19 CASTSPGGVYGYTF TGTGCCAGTACCTCCCCCGGCGGGGTCTATGGCTACACCTTC
15 TRBD2 TRBJ2-2 TRBV2 CASRTLAGGTGELFF TGTGCCAGCAGGACTCTAGCGGGGGGGACCGGGGAGCTGTTTTTT
16 NA TRBJ1-2 TRBV5-6 CASSLDALNRVGGYTF TGTGCCAGCAGCTTGGATGCCCTAAACAGGGTCGGAGGCTACACCTTC
17 TRBD1 TRBJ2-1 TRBV4-3 CASSQAYRDRAVLVQFF TGCGCCAGCAGCCAAGCGTACCGGGACAGGGCGGTTCTGGTGCAGTTCTTC
15 TRBD2 TRBJ2-7 TRBV7-2 CASRPTSGASYEQYF TGTGCCAGCAGACCTACTAGCGGGGCCTCCTACGAGCAGTACTTC
14 NA TRBJ1-1 TRBV10-3 CAIRVATESTEAFF TGTGCCATCAGAGTTGCGACAGAATCCACTGAAGCTTTCTTT
15 NA TRBJ2-1 TRBV6-2/TRBV6-3 CASSFLAYSYNEQFF TGTGCCAGCAGTTTTCTAGCGTACTCCTACAATGAGCAGTTCTTC
13 TRBD1 TRBJ2-7 TRBV5-1 CASSFGQGGEQYF TGCGCCAGCAGCTTTGGACAGGGAGGTGAGCAGTACTTC
15 NA TRBJ1-3 TRBV18 CASSPTTGRGNTIYF TGTGCCAGCTCACCAACCACAGGTCGTGGAAACACCATATATTTT
13 NA TRBJ1-4 TRBV18 CASSPSGNEKLFF TGTGCCAGCTCGCCATCAGGGAATGAAAAACTGTTTTTT
13 NA TRBJ1-1 TRBV7-2 CASSSRAGTEAFF TGTGCCAGCAGCTCCAGAGCAGGAACTGAAGCTTTCTTT
15 NA TRBJ2-2 TRBV28 CASSFGFQAPGELFF TGTGCCAGCAGTTTCGGGTTTCAAGCACCCGGGGAGCTGTTTTTT
17 NA TRBJ2-2 TRBV3-1/TRBV3-2 CASSQETRGWVTGELFF TGTGCCAGCAGCCAAGAGACACGGGGGTGGGTCACCGGGGAGCTGTTTTTT
15 TRBD1 TRBJ1-4 TRBV4-2 CASSHGQDIGDKLFF TGTGCCAGCAGCCACGGACAGGACATAGGGGACAAACTGTTTTTT
16 NA TRBJ2-6 TRBV18 CASSPLAVSGANVLTF TGTGCCAGCTCACCATTGGCTGTCTCTGGGGCCAACGTCCTGACTTTC
15 NA TRBJ1-6 TRBV6-5 CASKRESSYNSPLHF TGTGCCAGCAAGAGGGAGAGCTCCTATAATTCACCCCTCCACTTT
14 TRBD1 TRBJ2-7 TRBV11-3 CASSATDRANEQYF TGTGCCAGCAGCGCCACGGACAGGGCCAACGAGCAGTACTTC
15 TRBD2 TRBJ2-3 TRBV2 CASSEQRGGQDTQYF TGTGCCAGCAGTGAACAGCGGGGGGGCCAAGATACGCAGTATTTT
14 TRBD1 TRBJ1-1 TRBV29-1 CSVKLGQEVAEAFF TGCAGCGTTAAATTAGGACAGGAGGTAGCTGAAGCTTTCTTT
17 NA TRBJ2-7 TRBV7-9 CASSLAQTAPPTVEQYF TGTGCCAGCAGCTTAGCGCAGACAGCCCCCCCTACGGTAGAGCAGTACTTC